Listed here are 12 T cell receptor beta chains from one sample, sequenced in a study of cytomegalovirus exposure and HLA in healthy donors. The protocol was immunoSEQ multiplex PCR, while the TCRdb copy is restricted to in-frame clones and leaves out a portion. The sample yields around 220,000 clones, around 88% seen once. Sequencing was performed on PBMCs. The source is a young woman in good health and CMV-seronegative.

This chain joins TRBV5-4 and TRBJ1-1, with 7 nucleotides matching TRBD1. The CDR3 has 12 amino acids. The V segment lost 7 bases and the J segment 5 bases; nucleotides outside the gene matches: 5. The germline CDR1 and CDR2 sequences are SGHNT and YYREEE (reference sequence). This CDR3 reads CASEDRDTEAFF. The CDR3 DNA reads TGTGCCAGCGAAGACAGGGATACTGAAGCTTTCTTT.

The V call is TRBV18, the J call TRBJ2-7, with TRBD1 matching 7 bases. CDR3 length: 14 residues. The J segment lost 3 bases and the V segment lost 3 bases, leaving 5 bases of the junction unmatched. CDR1 is KGHSH and CDR2 is LQKENI in the germline V gene. The CDR3 loop is CASSPQGESYEQYF. The CDR3 region has the DNA TGTGCCAGCTCACCTCAGGGGGAGAGCTACGAGCAGTACTTC.

The V call is TRBV5-6, the J call TRBJ1-2, with D possibly being TRBD1 (5 bases). CDR3 length: 13 amino acids. Trimming took 0 bases from V and 12 from J, leaving 15 bases between them. From germline, CDR1 is SGHDT and CDR2 YYEEEE. The CDR3: CASSLAIRDLDTF. The DNA for the CDR3 is TGTGCCAGCAGCTTGGCTATTCGGGACTTGGACACCTTC.

The J gene is TRBJ2-7, the V gene TRBV19; 9 positions agree with TRBD2. V lost 1 base, J lost 7 bases, and 5 bases stayed unmatched. This CDR3 has 14 amino acids. The germline CDR1 and CDR2 sequences are LNHDA and SQIVND (reference sequence). The CDR3 DNA reads TGTGCCAGTAGTATAGTAGCGGGGGCTGGAGAGCAGTACTTC. Translated: CASSIVAGAGEQYF.

J is TRBJ1-2 and V is TRBV4-1; possibly TRBD1 for D (6 bases). Trimming cost V 0 bases and J 8 bases, with 19 bases left between them. The CDR3 length is 16 residues. Looked up from germline, CDR1 is MGHRA and CDR2 is YSYEKL. The CDR3 DNA reads TGCGCCAGCAGCCAAGACCCCAGGGGACGAGGAAGCGGCTACACCTTC. It codes for CASSQDPRGRGSGYTF.

The table lists this clone with a few counts. For the CDR3, the DNA is TGTGCCAGCAGCCCCTGGGACTTCTTGAACACTGAAGCTTTCTTT. As protein: CASSPWDFLNTEAFF. The gene calls are TRBV11-2 and TRBJ1-1; tentative D call: TRBD1 (5 bases). The CDR3 covers 15 residues. V dropped 5 bases and J dropped 0 bases, with 13 bases sitting between them. Germline assignment: CDR1 SGHAT and CDR2 FQNNGV.

This chain links TRBV19 with TRBJ1-4; 7 positions match TRBD1. CDR3 size: 14 residues. The V gene's germline CDR1 is LNHDA and CDR2 SQIVND (reference sequence). The junction had 4 bases not matched to a gene; V was cut back by 4 bases and J by 5 bases. The CDR3 spells CASSRQGYNEKLFF. The CDR3 DNA sequence: TGTGCCAGTAGTAGACAGGGATACAATGAAAAACTGTTTTTT.

The table lists this clone with a count of one. The chain uses TRBV28 and TRBJ2-5, with D possibly matching TRBD1 (6 bases). V shed 5 bases and J shed 1 base, with 8 bases lying between them. CDR3 size: 13 residues. Germline V gene sequence: CDR1 MDHEN, CDR2 SYDVKM. Here the CDR3 reads CASSRTVQETQYF. The CDR3 DNA is TGTGCCAGCAGTCGGACAGTCCAAGAGACCCAGTACTTC.

The sample holds one count of this clone. The CDR3 nucleotides read TGCGCCAGCAGCCAAGGAGGGGGGGCCAACGTCCTGACTTTC. Encoded protein: CASSQGGGANVLTF. The chain employs TRBV4-3 and TRBJ2-6; tentatively, D is TRBD2 (5 bases). Trimming took 1 base from V and 4 from J, leaving 5 bases between them. This CDR3 contains 14 residues. The germline V gene has CDR1 LGHNA and CDR2 YSLEER.

DNA for the CDR3: TGTGCCAGCAGCCCGGCCAGGGAACCCAACGAGCAGTACTTC. Encoded protein: CASSPAREPNEQYF. This chain uses TRBV4-2 with TRBJ2-7; tentatively, D is TRBD1 (5 bases). Germline CDR1 is LGHNA and CDR2 is YNFKEQ. This CDR3 spans 14 amino acids. V was trimmed by 4 bases and J by 5 bases, leaving 15 bases between them.

The V gene is TRBV7-2, the J gene TRBJ1-2; unclear D gene. The CDR3 is made up of 13 amino acids. Germline V gene lookup returns CDR1 SGHTA and CDR2 FQGNSA. V lost 0 bases and J 10 bases, leaving 12 bases between the germline ends. CDR3 in amino acids: CASSLAVLSAYTF. The CDR3 bases are TGTGCCAGCAGCTTAGCCGTTCTGAGTGCCTACACCTTC.

This chain connects TRBV4-1 to TRBJ2-7; 9 nucleotides align to TRBD2. With V trimmed by 0 bases and J by 7 bases, 10 bases remained unmatched. CDR1 is MGHRA and CDR2 is YSYEKL in the germline V gene. The CDR3 is made up of 16 amino acids. The CDR3 reads CASSQDSREGSGEQYF. The CDR3 nucleotides read TGCGCCAGCAGCCAAGACTCGCGGGAGGGCTCGGGGGAGCAGTACTTC.